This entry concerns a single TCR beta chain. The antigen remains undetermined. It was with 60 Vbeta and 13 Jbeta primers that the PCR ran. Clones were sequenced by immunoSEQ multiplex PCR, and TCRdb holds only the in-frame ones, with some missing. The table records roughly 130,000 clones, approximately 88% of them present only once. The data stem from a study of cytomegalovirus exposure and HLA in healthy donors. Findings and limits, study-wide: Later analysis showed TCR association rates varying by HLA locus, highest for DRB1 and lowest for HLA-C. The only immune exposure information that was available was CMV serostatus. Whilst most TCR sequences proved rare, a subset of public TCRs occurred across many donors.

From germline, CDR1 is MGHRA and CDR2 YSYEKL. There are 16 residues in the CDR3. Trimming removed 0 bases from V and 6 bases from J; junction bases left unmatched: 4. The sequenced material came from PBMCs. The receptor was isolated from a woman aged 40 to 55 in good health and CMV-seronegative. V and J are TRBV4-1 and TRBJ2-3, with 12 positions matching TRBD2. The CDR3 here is CASSQDRLAGGDTQYF. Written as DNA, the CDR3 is TGCGCCAGCAGCCAAGATAGGCTAGCGGGAGGGGATACGCAGTATTTT.